This T cell receptor beta chain was documented in a study of blood T cell repertoires in COVID-19. Turning to the study itself: The samples span acute and convalescent COVID-19 from the United States, Italy and Spain.

Authors' analysis steps: Researchers report that nucleated cell counts were estimated from reference gene primer amplification. Clones were sequenced by immunoSEQ multiplex PCR, and TCRdb holds only the in-frame ones, with some missing. From that table come the V and J calls and clone size; the DNA was used to work out D and trimming. This sample has about 170,000 clones, with about 83% found just once. In its sample, this clone was seen once. This CDR3 is built from 13 residues. In germline, CDR1 is SNHLY, CDR2 FYNNEI. Trimming removed 11 bases from V and 2 bases from J, with 14 bases in between. During active infection, Seattle patients enrolled and were then monitored through disease.

The source material was peripheral blood. The V gene is TRBV2, the J gene TRBJ2-3; D possibly corresponds to TRBD1 (6 bases). The clonotype was recovered from a woman older than 75 with COVID-19, enrolled during active disease. The CDR3 DNA follows: TGTGCCTTGGACCCAGGGGACACAGATACGCAGTATTTT. Translation: CALDPGDTDTQYF.